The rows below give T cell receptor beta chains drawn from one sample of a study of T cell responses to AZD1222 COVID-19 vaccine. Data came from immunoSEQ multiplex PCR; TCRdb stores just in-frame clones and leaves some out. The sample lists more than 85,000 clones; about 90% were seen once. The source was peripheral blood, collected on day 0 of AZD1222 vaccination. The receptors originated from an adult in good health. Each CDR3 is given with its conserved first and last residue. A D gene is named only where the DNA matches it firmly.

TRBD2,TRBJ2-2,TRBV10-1,TGCGCCAGCAGGACTAGCGGAGGCGGGGAGCTGTTTTTT,CASRTSGGGELFF
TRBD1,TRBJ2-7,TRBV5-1,TGCGCCAGCAGTCAGGGGGACAAAAAGCACGAGCAGTACTTC,CASSQGDKKHEQYF
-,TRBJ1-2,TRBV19,TGTGCCAGTAGTATAGATCGGACGGGGTACTATGGCTACACCTTC,CASSIDRTGYYGYTF
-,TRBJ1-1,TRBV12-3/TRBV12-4,TGTGCCAGCACCAGGGATGCAACGGACTTCGCTTTCTTT,CASTRDATDFAFF
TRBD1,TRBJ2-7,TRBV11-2,TGTGCCAGCAGCGCCGGGACAGGGGGTTCCGAGCAGTACTTC,CASSAGTGGSEQYF
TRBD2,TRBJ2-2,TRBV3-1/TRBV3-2,TGTGCCAGCACCCAACGGACTAGCGGGGGGGCTAATTTTGCCGGGGAGCTGTTTTTT,CASTQRTSGGANFAGELFF
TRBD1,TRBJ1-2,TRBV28,TGTGCCAGCAGCCGGGACAGGGGGCCCAGAGACTTC,CASSRDRGPRDF
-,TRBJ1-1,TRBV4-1,TGCGCCAGCAGCCAAGGACGGGCCTATGGGAGGAACACTGAAGCTTTCTTT,CASSQGRAYGRNTEAFF
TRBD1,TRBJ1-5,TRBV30,TGTGCCTGGAGCCGGGACAGTGCAACCAATCAGCCCCAGCATTTT,CAWSRDSATNQPQHF
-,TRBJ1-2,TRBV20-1,TGCAGTGCTTACAGAGGTGGGGGCTACACCTTC,CSAYRGGGYTF
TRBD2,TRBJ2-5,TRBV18,TGTGCCAGCTCACCGGCGACTAGCTCTACCCGGGGAGAGACCCAGTACTTC,CASSPATSSTRGETQYF
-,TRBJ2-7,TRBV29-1,TGCAGCGTTGAGGGTACCTCCTACGAGCAGTACTTC,CSVEGTSYEQYF
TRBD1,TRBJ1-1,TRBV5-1,TGCGCCAGCAGCCGAAACCCGACAGGGGGGACTGAAGCTTTCTTT,CASSRNPTGGTEAFF
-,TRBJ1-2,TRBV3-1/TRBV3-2,TGTGCCAGCAGCCTTAACACCAACTATGGCTACACCTTC,CASSLNTNYGYTF
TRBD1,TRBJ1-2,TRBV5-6,TGTGCCAGCAGCTTGGGACAGGGGAATGGCTACACCTTC,CASSLGQGNGYTF
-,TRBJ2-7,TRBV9,TGTGCCAGCAGCGTACAGGGGGACTTAGAGCAGTACTTC,CASSVQGDLEQYF
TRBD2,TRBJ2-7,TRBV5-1,TGCGCCAGCAGCATGGGACTAGCGGGGTCCTACGAGCAGTACTTC,CASSMGLAGSYEQYF
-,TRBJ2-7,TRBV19,TGTGCCAGTAGTGGGGACAACTACGAGCAGTACTTC,CASSGDNYEQYF
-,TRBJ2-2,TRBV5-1,TGCGCCAGCAGCTTGGCAGGGGGGGAGCTGTTTTTT,CASSLAGGELFF
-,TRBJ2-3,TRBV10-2,TGCGCCAGCAGTGGGTGGGGGAATAGCACAGATACGCAGTATTTT,CASSGWGNSTDTQYF
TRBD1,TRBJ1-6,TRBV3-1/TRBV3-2,TGTGCCAGCAGCCAAGATCTAATGCGAGACAGGGGCTCACCCCTCCACTTT,CASSQDLMRDRGSPLHF
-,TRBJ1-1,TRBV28,TGTGCCAGCAGTTTCCTAGGGGGTTCCACTGAAGCTTTCTTT,CASSFLGGSTEAFF
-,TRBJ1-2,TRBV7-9,TGTGCCAGCAGCTTAGCGGCGGGGGCTGGCTATGGCTACACCTTC,CASSLAAGAGYGYTF
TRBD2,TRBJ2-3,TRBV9,TGTGCCAGCAGCGTTCCTAGCGGGGGGGCTAGCACAGATACGCAGTATTTT,CASSVPSGGASTDTQYF
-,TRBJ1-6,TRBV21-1,TGTGCCAATACAACGGGACAGAATAATTCACCCCTCCACTTT,CANTTGQNNSPLHF